The present T cell receptor beta chain was sequenced within a study of T cell repertoires in cytomegalovirus infection. With 6 bases clipped from V and 2 bases from J, the junction kept 8 bases outside the gene matches. The CDR3 covers 15 residues. Germline V gene sequence: CDR1 SGHTA, CDR2 FQGNSA. Via MiXCR, TCRdb re-called the reads, giving one row per CDR3 protein. The sample includes some 130,000 distinct CDR3 sequences, 24% seen only once; the top ten take roughly 35%. At least ten counts were recorded for this clonotype. Its antigen is still unknown. The V and J genes are TRBV7-2 and TRBJ2-7; 9 bases align to TRBD1. This receptor was identified in a human donor in good health (CMV status not recorded). Some clones in this sample may be carry-over from other donors' samples. The material sequenced was PBMCs, sequenced either directly or after in vitro stimulation (not recorded which). The CDR3 DNA reads TGTGCCAGCAGGCAGGACAGGGGACCTACCTACGAGCAGTACTTC. It yields the protein CASRQDRGPTYEQYF.